One and the same sample provided the 15 T cell receptor beta chains below, sequenced in a study of T cells in Graves' hyperthyroidism and ophthalmopathy. The investigators amplified TCR beta CDR3 regions from RNA transcripts. The HTBI set primed first-round TCR CDR3 RT-PCR. One entry per CDR3 protein, called by TCRdb with MiXCR from the multiplex PCR reads. This table holds hundreds of thousands of distinct CDR3 sequences, 14% to 15% found once. The sample taken for sequencing was blood. These receptors were obtained from a woman in her thirties or forties with Graves' ophthalmopathy.

This clonotype was seen more than once but under ten times. This chain uses TRBV18 with TRBJ2-4; D is unresolved. The germline gives CDR1 KGHSH, CDR2 LQKENI. The ends were cut back, 1 base at V and 3 bases at J, with 10 bases in the middle. The length of the CDR3 is 15 residues. The CDR3 bases are TGTGCCAGCTCACCACGTCTCTCTGGCAAAAACATTCAGTACTTC. Residues: CASSPRLSGKNIQYF. Full variable domain (rest looked up from reference TRBV18 and TRBJ2-4): NAGVMQNPRHLVRRRGQEARLRCSPMKGHSHVYWYRQLPEEGLKFMVYLQKENIIDESGMPKERFSAEFPKEGPSILRIQQVVRGDSAAYFCASSPRLSGKNIQYFGAGTRLSVL.

This clonotype came up many times. The chain is built from TRBV28 and TRBJ2-7; possibly TRBD2 for D (5 bases). CDR3 length: 13 residues. Trimming cost V 5 bases and J 3 bases, with 11 bases left between them. Germline assignment: CDR1 MDHEN and CDR2 SYDVKM. The CDR3 DNA follows: TGTGCCAGCAGTACCGACGGAGGCTACGAGCAGTACTTC. It yields the protein CASSTDGGYEQYF.

This clonotype turned up a few times. V usage is TRBV20-1 and J usage is TRBJ2-3; TRBD2 is a possible D gene (5 bases). The CDR3 contains 14 residues. CDR1 DFQATT and CDR2 SNEGSKA come from the germline V gene (reference sequence). The germline V and J ends were trimmed by 2 bases and 3 bases, with 12 bases remaining between them. The chain's CDR3 is CSARHTTRTDTQYF. CDR3 in DNA: TGCAGTGCTAGACATACCACTAGGACAGATACGCAGTATTTT.

The rearrangement uses TRBV12-3 or TRBV12-4 and TRBJ2-5, with D possibly being TRBD2 (5 bases). Trimming removed 5 bases from V and 4 bases from J, with 17 bases in between. This CDR3 has 15 amino acids. CDR3 coding DNA: TGTGCCAGCAGTGACTACACTGGGGTCGGAGAGACCCAGTACTTC. Translated: CASSDYTGVGETQYF.

This clonotype was observed many times. The rearrangement uses TRBV13 and TRBJ1-2; D not certain. Germline CDR1 PRHDT, CDR2 FYEKMQ (reference sequence). V shed 3 bases and J shed 4 bases, with 9 bases lying between them. The CDR3 runs 13 residues. The CDR3 DNA is TGTGCCAGCAGCTTCCAGCTTGGCTATGGCTACACCTTC. Protein sequence: CASSFQLGYGYTF.

This clonotype came up many times. The genes are TRBV6-5 and TRBJ2-7; D ambiguous. V was cut by 2 bases and J by 0 bases, with 14 bases left in between. CDR1 and CDR2 (germline): MNHEY, SVGAGI. The CDR3 loop spans 16 amino acids. The CDR3 bases are TGTGCCAGCAGTTACGGGTGGAGCCTGACCTCCTACGAGCAGTACTTC. Its translation is CASSYGWSLTSYEQYF.

The genes are TRBV28 and TRBJ1-5; 8 positions match TRBD1. This CDR3 is 16 amino acids long. Trimming took 5 bases from V and 1 from J; bases not matched to a gene: 7. The V gene's germline CDR1 is MDHEN and CDR2 SYDVKM. CDR3 DNA: TGTGCCAGCAGTCATCACAGGGGGAGCAGCAATCAGCCCCAGCATTTT. Translated: CASSHHRGSSNQPQHF.

The table lists this clonotype with many counts. The genes are TRBV2 and TRBJ2-7; D perhaps matches TRBD2 (6 bases). This CDR3 region has 14 residues. The ends were cut back, 6 bases at V and 0 bases at J, with 12 bases in the middle. From germline, CDR1 is SNHLY and CDR2 FYNNEI. For the CDR3, the DNA is TGTGCCAGCAGATACGGGGGTAGCTCCTACGAGCAGTACTTC. This translates into CASRYGGSSYEQYF.

This clonotype was counted only a few times. The V call is TRBV15, the J call TRBJ2-7; D tentatively fits TRBD1 or TRBD2 (5 bases each). Looked up from germline, CDR1 is LNHNV and CDR2 is YYDKDF (reference sequence). V lost 8 bases and J 1 base, leaving 18 bases between the germline ends. The CDR3 runs to 15 residues. For the CDR3, the DNA is TGTGCCACCGGGGTATCACGGGGCCTGTCCTACGAGCAGTACTTC. Protein: CATGVSRGLSYEQYF.

The rearrangement joins TRBV7-9 to TRBJ2-7, with D maybe TRBD1 (6 bases). The CDR3 sequence is 14 residues long. Trimming pared 2 bases from V and 5 bases from J, leaving 13 bases between. Germline V lookup: CDR1 SEHNR, CDR2 FQNEAQ (reference sequence). The CDR3 sequence is CASSLSDRPHEQYF. In DNA form, the CDR3 reads TGTGCCAGCAGCTTAAGTGACAGGCCCCACGAGCAGTACTTC.

At least ten counts were recorded for this clonotype. V gene TRBV11-1 combines with J gene TRBJ1-1; tentative D call: TRBD1 (6 bases). The germline gives CDR1 SGHAT, CDR2 FQDESV (reference sequence). The length of the CDR3 is 15 residues. Trimming pared 6 bases from V and 6 bases from J, leaving 20 bases between. CDR3 DNA sequence: TGTGCCAGCAGGCCTTACGAACAGGGTCTGCCTGAAGCTTTCTTT. As protein: CASRPYEQGLPEAFF. Variable domain in full (rest from reference TRBV11-1 and TRBJ1-1): EAEVAQSPRYKITEKSQAVAFWCDPISGHATLYWYRQILGQGPELLVQFQDESVVDDSQLPKDRFSAERLKGVDSTLKIQPAELGDSAMYLCASRPYEQGLPEAFFGQGTRLTVV.

The genes are TRBV30 and TRBJ1-2; no firm D call. Between the trimmed V and J ends, which lost 0 bases and 8 bases, there was a span of 13 bases. The CDR3 has 13 residues. CDR1 and CDR2 from the germline V gene are GTSNPN and SVGIG (reference sequence). CDR3 nucleotides: TGTGCCTGGAGTGTTGTGACCGGGCAAGGCTACACCTTC. Amino acids: CAWSVVTGQGYTF. The variable domain in full, with the rest retrieved from reference TRBV30 and TRBJ1-2, is SQTIHQWPATLVQPVGSPLSLECTVEGTSNPNLYWYRQAAGRGLQLLFYSVGIGQISSEVPQNLSASRPQDRQFILSSKKLLLSDSGFYLCAWSVVTGQGYTFGSGTRLTVV.

This clonotype has at least ten counts. The chain employs TRBV9 and TRBJ1-5; no firm D call. V gave up 2 bases and J gave up 6 bases, with 15 bases separating them. This CDR3 is 15 amino acids long. Looked up from germline, CDR1 is SGDLS and CDR2 is YYNGEE. The DNA for the CDR3 is TGTGCCAGCAGCGTGTCTCCCTTCCTGGGTCAGCCCCAGCATTTT. Amino acids: CASSVSPFLGQPQHF.

The rearrangement uses TRBV7-9 and TRBJ1-1, with 7 bases aligning to TRBD1. V lost 5 bases, J lost 10 bases, and 7 bases stayed unmatched. CDR3 length equals 12 residues. Germline CDR1 and CDR2: SEHNR and FQNEAQ (reference sequence). For the CDR3, the DNA is TGTGCCAGCAGCGCCCGGGACAGAGGAGCTTTCTTT. Amino acid sequence: CASSARDRGAFF.

In this sample, this clonotype turned up many times. The genes are TRBV6-5 and TRBJ1-4, with a tentative D call TRBD1 (5 bases). This CDR3 comprises 16 residues. The germline V gene encodes CDR1 MNHEY and CDR2 SVGAGI. Trimming pared 2 bases from V and 4 bases from J, leaving 14 bases between. CDR3 in DNA: TGTGCCAGCAGTTACGTGGCAGGGCTTCATAATGAAAAACTGTTTTTT. Its protein product is CASSYVAGLHNEKLFF.